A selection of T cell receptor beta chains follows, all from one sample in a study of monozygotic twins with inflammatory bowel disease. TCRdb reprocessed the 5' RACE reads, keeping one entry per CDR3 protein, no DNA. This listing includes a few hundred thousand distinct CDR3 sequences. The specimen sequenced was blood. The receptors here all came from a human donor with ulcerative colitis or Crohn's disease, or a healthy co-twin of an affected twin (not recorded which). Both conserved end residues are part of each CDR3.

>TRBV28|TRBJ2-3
CASSPYTDTQYF
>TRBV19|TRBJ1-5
CASTTDRGKGWNQPQHF
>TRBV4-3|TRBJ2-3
CASSQGGLADTQYF
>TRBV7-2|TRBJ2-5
CASSLGPQGETQYF
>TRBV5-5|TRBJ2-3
CASSLGRTSTDTQYF
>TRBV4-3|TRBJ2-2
CASSQARGGNTGELFF
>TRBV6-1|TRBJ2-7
CASRRGQVLDYEQYF
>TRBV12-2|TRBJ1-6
CASRLAEGWSNSPLHF
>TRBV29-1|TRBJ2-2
CSVEGPLRTGELFF
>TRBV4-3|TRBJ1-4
CASSQDFTWTVNEKLFF
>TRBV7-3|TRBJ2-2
CASSLTDLNTGELFF
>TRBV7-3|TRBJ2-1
CASSFEGGIYNEQFF
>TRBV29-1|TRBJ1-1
CSVGSHAGEAFF
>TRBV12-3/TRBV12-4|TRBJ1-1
CASSFHRDGEAFF
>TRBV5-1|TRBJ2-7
CASSLEQATYEQYF
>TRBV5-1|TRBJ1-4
CASRAGTEATNEKLFF
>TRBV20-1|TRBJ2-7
CSASPRSPPSEQYF
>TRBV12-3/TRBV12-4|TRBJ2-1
CASSLTVYNEQFF
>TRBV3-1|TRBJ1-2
CASSQATGQGAYTF
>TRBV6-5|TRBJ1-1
CASSYLRTGVNTEAFF